This T cell receptor beta chain stems from a study of CD8 T cells in ankylosing spondylitis. Notes on the study in general: The study looked at matched synovial fluid samples from ankylosing spondylitis patients. Disease-linked clones were reported to be significantly enriched there. One TCR beta motif, made up of roughly 8 highly homologous variants, appeared characteristic of ankylosing spondylitis blood.

TCRdb used MiXCR to reprocess the 5' RACE reads, holding one entry per CDR3 protein. The repertoire consists of some 52,000 distinct CDR3 sequences, with roughly 7.3% occurring once and the leading ten covering roughly 8%. This clonotype was counted ten times or more. Antigen unknown. Sequencing was carried out using blood, either unsorted or a sorted T cell fraction (not recorded which). This clonotype was sampled from a female donor with ankylosing spondylitis or in good health (not recorded which).

CDR3 sequence reads: CASSSVTGTDTQYF. Written as DNA, the CDR3 is TGCGCCAGCAGCTCGGTTACAGGGACCGATACGCAGTATTTT. J is TRBJ2-3 and V is TRBV5-1; weak D call: TRBD1 (6 bases). There are 14 residues in the CDR3. The germline gives CDR1 SGHRS, CDR2 YFSETQ. V dropped 3 bases and J dropped 6 bases, with 14 bases sitting between them.